This T cell receptor beta chain stems from a study of PD-1 blockade in classical Hodgkin lymphoma. Generated by immunoSEQ multiplex PCR, the TCRdb table keeps only in-frame clones and is missing some. Among about 28,000 clones listed, about 89% were seen once. V was cut by 2 bases and J by 2 bases, with 7 bases left in between. Germline-derived CDR1 and CDR2 are SGHRS and YFSETQ. The CDR3 sequence is 13 residues long. Time point noted: newly diagnosed, previously untreated cHL patient sample. Untreated, newly diagnosed classical Hodgkin lymphoma PBMCs served for comparison. Findings and caveats of the study: Repertoire differences have undefined causes, possibly disease activity or prior therapy. TCR diversity at baseline was reported to be reduced in newly diagnosed patients relative to healthy donors.

As concerns this clone: The antigen remains unidentified.

The gene calls are TRBV5-1 and TRBJ2-5; D not certain. The receptor was derived from a human donor with classical Hodgkin lymphoma. The sample consisted of peripheral blood mononuclear cells (PBMCs). The CDR3 DNA is TGCGCCAGCAGCTTCAACTCTCAAGAGACCCAGTACTTC. This gives the protein CASSFNSQETQYF.